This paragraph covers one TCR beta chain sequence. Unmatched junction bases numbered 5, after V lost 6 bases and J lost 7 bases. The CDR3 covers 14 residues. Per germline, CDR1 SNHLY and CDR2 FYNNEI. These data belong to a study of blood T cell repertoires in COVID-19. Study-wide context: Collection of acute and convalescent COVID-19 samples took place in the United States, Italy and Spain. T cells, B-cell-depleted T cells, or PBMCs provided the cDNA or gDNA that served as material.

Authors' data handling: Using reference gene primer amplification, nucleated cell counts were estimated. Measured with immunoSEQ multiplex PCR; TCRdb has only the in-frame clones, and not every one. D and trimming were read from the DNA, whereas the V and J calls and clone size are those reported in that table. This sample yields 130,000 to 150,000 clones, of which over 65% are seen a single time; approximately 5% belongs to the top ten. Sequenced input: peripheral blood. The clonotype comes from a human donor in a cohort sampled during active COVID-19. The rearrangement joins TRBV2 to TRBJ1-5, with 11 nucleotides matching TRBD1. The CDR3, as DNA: TGTGCCAGCAGCACGGGACAGGGGGAACAGCCCCAGCATTTT. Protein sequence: CASSTGQGEQPQHF.